A selection of T cell receptor beta chains follows, all from one sample in a study of post-analysis software for immune sequencing data. TCRdb processed the PCR reads anew with MiXCR; each CDR3 protein has one entry. Of about 810,000 distinct CDR3 sequences in the sample, under 70% were seen once. The material sequenced was blood. The receptors originated from a girl between 10 and 17 years old with multiple sclerosis. Both conserved end residues are part of each CDR3. Fields, in order: CDR3 length, D gene, J gene, V gene, CDR3 protein. D genes are given only for firm matches.

>12|NA|TRBJ2-7|TRBV10-3
CAISTYSYEQYF
>11|NA|TRBJ2-1|TRBV20-1
CSATHRNEQFF
>15|NA|TRBJ1-1|TRBV5-1
CASSPGGGLGTEAFF
>14|NA|TRBJ2-1|TRBV27
CASSLLASSSQQFF
>14|NA|TRBJ2-7|TRBV6-2/TRBV6-3
CATKGDQRIYEQYF
>12|NA|TRBJ2-7|TRBV29-1
CSFRQSSYEQYF
>15|NA|TRBJ1-1|TRBV9
CASSAGGTLNTEAFF
>16|NA|TRBJ2-7|TRBV4-1
CASSQEGGGGSNEQYF
>14|NA|TRBJ1-1|TRBV5-1
CASSLEHLNTEAFF
>16|NA|TRBJ2-3|TRBV7-9
CASSLDQRRRTDTQYF
>13|NA|TRBJ1-1|TRBV12-3/TRBV12-4
CASSWGRDTEAFF
>15|TRBD2|TRBJ2-2|TRBV7-8
CASSLSSGRSGELFF
>13|NA|TRBJ2-3|TRBV11-2
CASSFGVTDTQYF
>19|TRBD2|TRBJ2-7|TRBV2
CASSYELGSGGSSSYEQYF
>13|TRBD2|NA|TRBV6-6
CAGSTISSGEQYF
>13|NA|TRBJ2-5|TRBV20-1
CSAGRNSQETQYF
>15|TRBD1|TRBJ2-5|TRBV7-8
CASSSRTGFVETQYF
>13|NA|TRBJ2-1|TRBV29-1
CSVEVSPQYEQFF
>17|TRBD1|NA|TRBV7-9
CASSLGLDRGRLETQYF
>14|NA|NA|TRBV25-1
CANPPPQGGREQYF
>13|NA|TRBJ1-5|TRBV2
CASSVGRDQPQHF
>14|TRBD1|TRBJ1-1|TRBV29-1
CSVEPQGAGTEAFF
>12|NA|TRBJ2-5|TRBV7-2
CASSQTRETQYF
>14|NA|TRBJ1-1|TRBV5-1
CASRRTAGNTEAFF
>15|NA|TRBJ2-7|TRBV3-1
CASSQAGVSSYEQYF
>12|NA|TRBJ1-1|TRBV2
CASSDIVGGAFF
>15|TRBD1|TRBJ1-4|TRBV12-5
CASGLDSGQGEKLFF
>12|NA|NA|TRBV5-1
CASSGGFGEQFF
>18|TRBD1|TRBJ1-2|TRBV20-1
CSARGSGTGGPTNYGYTF